One sample yielded the 14 T cell receptor beta chains listed below, sequenced in a study of glioma-infiltrating T cells after dendritic cell vaccination. Time point noted: after dendritic cell vaccination, including at tumor progression/relapse. Here immunoSEQ multiplex PCR was the method, and the copy in TCRdb shows in-frame clones only, minus some. The table records about 10,000 clones, over 65% of them present only once. The specimen comprised blood, sampled after dendritic cell vaccination. The receptors were gathered from a human donor with glioblastoma.

This rearrangement joins TRBV30 to TRBJ1-1; D call uncertain. The length of the CDR3 is 12 residues. Germline V gene lookup returns CDR1 GTSNPN and CDR2 SVGIG (reference sequence). Deletions cut 7 bases from V and 4 bases from J, with 13 bases between. DNA of the CDR3: TGTGCCTCGGGCGGGGAGCTCACTGAAGCTTTCTTT. Its protein product is CASGGELTEAFF. The complete variable domain, with remaining parts taken from reference TRBV30 and TRBJ1-1, reads SQTIHQWPATLVQPVGSPLSLECTVEGTSNPNLYWYRQAAGRGLQLLFYSVGIGQISSEVPQNLSASRPQDRQFILSSKKLLLSDSGFYLCASGGELTEAFFGQGTRLTVV.

The chain recombines TRBV27 with TRBJ1-4, with 9 bases that match TRBD1. From germline, CDR1 is MNHEY and CDR2 SMNVEV (reference sequence). V dropped 5 bases and J dropped 7; count of bases not matched to a gene: 17. The CDR3 consists of 18 residues. The CDR3 spells CASSAAGTGRPTGEKLFF. The CDR3 nucleotides read TGTGCCAGCAGTGCCGCCGGGACAGGGCGGCCCACGGGTGAAAAACTGTTTTTT.

J is TRBJ2-7 and V is TRBV6-6, with 7 nucleotides matching TRBD2. The ends lost 7 bases at V and 2 bases at J; junction bases unmatched: 8. The germline V gene has CDR1 MNHNY and CDR2 SVGAGI (reference sequence). This CDR3 spans 14 amino acids. CDR3 bases: TGTGCCAGCAAGGTGGCTAGCGGAACCTACGAGCAGTACTTC. Residues: CASKVASGTYEQYF.

This clone was detected only a few times. The chain is built from TRBV19 and TRBJ2-3; 13 nucleotides agree with TRBD2. The CDR3 is made up of 18 amino acids. V lost 1 base to trimming and J lost 0 bases; unmatched junction nucleotides: 4. The germline V gene encodes CDR1 LNHDA and CDR2 SQIVND (reference sequence). DNA of the CDR3: TGTGCCAGTAGTATAGCACTAGCGGGAGGGCCTAGCACAGATACGCAGTATTTT. As protein: CASSIALAGGPSTDTQYF. The full variable domain, rest sourced from reference TRBV19 and TRBJ2-3, is DGGITQSPKYLFRKEGQNVTLSCEQNLNHDAMYWYRQDPGQGLRLIYYSQIVNDFQKGDIAEGYSVSREKKESFPLTVTSAQKNPTAFYLCASSIALAGGPSTDTQYFGPGTRLTVL.

The V call is TRBV2, the J call TRBJ2-7, with 10 bases identical to TRBD2. Germline V gene sequence: CDR1 SNHLY, CDR2 FYNNEI. Trimming took 5 bases from V and 7 from J; bases not matched to a gene: 20. The CDR3 is 18 amino acids. The CDR3 DNA sequence: TGTGCCAGCAGTCCCGTCGGGACTAGCGCGAACCTAAGAGGGGAGCAGTACTTC. Its protein is CASSPVGTSANLRGEQYF.

V is TRBV28 and J is TRBJ2-3; TRBD2 aligns across 10 bases. The J segment lost 8 bases and the V segment lost 3 bases, leaving 5 bases of the junction unmatched. The CDR3 has 14 amino acids. CDR1 and CDR2 from the germline V gene are MDHEN and SYDVKM. CDR3 in DNA: TGTGCCAGCAGTTTCAGCGGGAGGGCGGGTACGCAGTATTTT. Protein sequence: CASSFSGRAGTQYF.

The chain has TRBV15 and TRBJ2-5; 7 bases align to TRBD1. The CDR3 covers 13 residues. Trimming cost V 8 bases and J 7 bases; bases outside gene matches: 10. The germline CDR1 and CDR2 sequences are LNHNV and YYDKDF (reference sequence). The CDR3 DNA sequence: TGTGCCACCGCAAGGGACAGACAGATGACCCAGTACTTC. Protein product: CATARDRQMTQYF.

The rearrangement uses TRBV7-8 and TRBJ1-1; tentatively, D is TRBD1 (5 bases). The CDR3 is 15 residues long. V was pared by 1 base and J by 5 bases, with 14 bases between. Germline V CDR1 and CDR2: SGHVS, FQNEAQ. In DNA form, the CDR3 reads TGTGCCAGCAGCTTAGTGGGGGGGATGAGAACTGAAGCTTTCTTT. It is translated as CASSLVGGMRTEAFF.

This rearrangement joins TRBV7-2 to TRBJ2-6; D is unclear. This CDR3 comprises 17 residues. V lost 2 bases, J lost 2 bases, and 13 bases lay in between. Germline V gene data show CDR1 as SGHTA and CDR2 as FQGNSA. This chain's CDR3 is CASSLNSRFTGANVLTF. DNA of the CDR3: TGTGCCAGCAGCTTAAATTCGAGGTTTACTGGGGCCAACGTCCTGACTTTC.

CDR3 nucleotide sequence: TGTGCCAGCAGATGGGGGGTCCGGGAGACCCAGTACTTC. Its translation is CASRWGVRETQYF. The chain carries TRBV5-5 and TRBJ2-5; D might be TRBD2 (6 bases). CDR1 is SGHKS, CDR2 YYEKEE, per germline (reference sequence). The CDR3 spans 13 residues. V was clipped by 5 bases and J by 5 bases, with 13 bases between them.

The V call is TRBV30, the J call TRBJ2-7; 8 nucleotides match TRBD2. V was clipped by 1 base and J by 0 bases; unmatched bases: 2. The CDR3 covers 14 residues. Germline V gives CDR1 GTSNPN, CDR2 SVGIG (reference sequence). CDR3 amino acids: CAWSAGGPSYEQYF. For the CDR3, the DNA is TGTGCCTGGAGTGCGGGGGGGCCCTCCTACGAGCAGTACTTC.

V usage is TRBV7-8 and J usage is TRBJ1-4; 7 bases map to TRBD1. Germline trimming cut 6 bases from V and 3 bases from J; bases unmatched to any gene: 7. Germline V gives CDR1 SGHVS, CDR2 FQNEAQ. The CDR3 runs to 15 residues. The CDR3 coding sequence is TGTGCCAGCAGACCTCACAGGGGTCCTAATGAAAAACTGTTTTTT. It codes for CASRPHRGPNEKLFF.

The chain couples TRBV15 to TRBJ2-5; D possibly corresponds to TRBD1 (6 bases). The CDR3 consists of 16 residues. Germline V gives CDR1 LNHNV, CDR2 YYDKDF (reference sequence). Between the trimmed V and J ends, which lost 1 base and 1 base, there was a span of 13 bases. The CDR3 nucleotides read TGTGCCACCAGCAGAGCCGGCAGGGGAACCCAAGAGACCCAGTACTTC. Its protein is CATSRAGRGTQETQYF.

V usage is TRBV10-3 and J usage is TRBJ2-3, with D perhaps TRBD1 (5 bases). The CDR3 has 17 amino acids. Germline V gives CDR1 ENHRY, CDR2 SYGVKD. V was pared by 0 bases and J by 10 bases, with 23 bases between. CDR3 region: CAISESGPRRSPPSQYF. DNA for the CDR3: TGTGCCATCAGTGAGTCGGGGCCTCGGCGGTCTCCGCCTTCGCAGTATTTT.